This T cell receptor beta chain comes out of a study of CD4 T cells in relation to SARS-CoV-2 and coronaviruses. The unexposed donors gave CD4+ T cells in about 2010-2018, prior to COVID-19. After ten to eleven days of culture, CD4+ T cells were isolated. Concerning this clone: Its target is not known.

Trimming cost V 1 base and J 3 bases, with 10 bases left between them. CDR1 and CDR2 (germline): SGHNT, YENEEA. CDR3 length equals 15 residues. Profiled with immunoSEQ multiplex PCR; TCRdb holds only in-frame clones, not every one. Of roughly 10,000 clones in the sample, 65% to 75% are singletons; the top ten hold about a sixth. This chain links TRBV11-3 with TRBJ2-1; D gene unclear. The source is a human donor in good health. The material sequenced was CD4+ T cells from PBMCs, cultured in vitro. DNA for the CDR3: TGTGCCAGCAGCTTAGGCCGGAATAACTACAATGAGCAGTTCTTC. Translated: CASSLGRNNYNEQFF.